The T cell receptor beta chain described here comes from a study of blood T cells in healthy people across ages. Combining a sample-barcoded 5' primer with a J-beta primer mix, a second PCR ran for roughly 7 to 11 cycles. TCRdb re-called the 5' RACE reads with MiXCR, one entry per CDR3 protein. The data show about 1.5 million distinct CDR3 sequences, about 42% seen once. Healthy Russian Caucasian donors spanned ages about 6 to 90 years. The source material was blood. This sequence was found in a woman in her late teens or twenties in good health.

The CDR3 region is CASTQRRFYNEQYF. The DNA of the CDR3 is TGTGCCAGCACTCAGCGGAGATTCTACAATGAGCAGTACTTC. The rearrangement joins TRBV6-5 to TRBJ2-1; a weak D match, TRBD2 (5 bases). The DNA end is more similar to TRBJ2-7, so the J call may be wrong. This CDR3 comprises 14 residues. Germline CDR1 is MNHEY and CDR2 is SVGAGI.